A selection of T cell receptor beta chains follows, all from one sample in a study of cytomegalovirus exposure and HLA in healthy donors. Repertoires were generated with immunoSEQ multiplex PCR, while TCRdb's copy carries only in-frame clones and drops some. The repertoire holds hundreds of thousands of clones, with about 90% as singletons. Sequenced: PBMCs. The receptors here all came from a woman aged 25 to 45 in good health and CMV-seropositive. Each CDR3 is given with its conserved first and last residue. The order of the fields is clone size, J gene, D gene, V gene, CDR3 DNA, CDR3 protein. D genes are given only for firm matches. The size entry is marked missing in some rows and otherwise reads once, few, many or a size class.

>.|TRBJ2-3|.|TRBV27
TGTGCCAGCAGGGAGCGGGTTGGTTCCCCTGATACGCAGTATTTT
CASRERVGSPDTQYF
>.|TRBJ1-2|TRBD1|TRBV6-1
TGTGCCAGCAGTGAAGACAGGGGGCCCTATGGCTACACCTTC
CASSEDRGPYGYTF
>once|TRBJ1-2|.|TRBV19
TGTGCCAGTAGTATAGGAGGCATTAACTATGGCTACACCTTC
CASSIGGINYGYTF
>.|TRBJ1-3|.|TRBV5-4
TGTGCCAGCAGCGAAGGAACAGTTTTTTCTGGAAACACCATATATTTT
CASSEGTVFSGNTIYF
>.|TRBJ2-7|.|TRBV4-1
TGCGCCAGCAGCCAAATGGGGGGGCTTCCCTACGAGCAGTACTTC
CASSQMGGLPYEQYF
>few|TRBJ2-1|TRBD2|TRBV5-4
TGTGCCAGCAGCCGTCCGGGACTAGCGGGAGGGACCACCTACAATGAGCAGTTCTTC
CASSRPGLAGGTTYNEQFF
>.|TRBJ2-2|TRBD1|TRBV5-1
TGCGCCAGCAGCTTTAGGGGACAGTCGAACACCGGGGAGCTGTTTTTT
CASSFRGQSNTGELFF
>.|TRBJ1-5|TRBD1|TRBV4-2
TGTGCCAGCAGCCAAAACAGGGGTCAGCCCCAGCATTTT
CASSQNRGQPQHF
>.|TRBJ2-7|.|TRBV6-6
TGTGCCAGCAGTTACGCATTCCCTAAGAACGAGCAGTACTTC
CASSYAFPKNEQYF
>.|TRBJ1-2|TRBD1|TRBV27
TGTGCCAGCAGTTTAGGCCCCGGGACAGGGGGGAATGGCTACACCTTC
CASSLGPGTGGNGYTF
>.|TRBJ1-2|.|TRBV30
TGTGCCTGGAGTGCGGGTGGCGGCTACACCTTC
CAWSAGGGYTF
>.|TRBJ2-7|.|TRBV14
TGTGCCAGCAGCCAAGATCAAGCGTGGTCCGAGCAGTACTTC
CASSQDQAWSEQYF
>.|TRBJ2-6|.|TRBV18
TGTGCCAGCTCACCACCATCTGGGAACAGGGGGGCCAACGTCCTGACTTTC
CASSPPSGNRGANVLTF
>.|TRBJ2-5|TRBD2|TRBV12-5
TGTGCTAGTGGTTTGCAAAAAAAGGGACTAGCGGGTGCGCCCCAAGAGACCCAGTACTTC
CASGLQKKGLAGAPQETQYF
>.|TRBJ2-3|TRBD2|TRBV27
TGTGCCAGCAGTTTAGTACTAGCGGGGGGTGCAGATACGCAGTATTTT
CASSLVLAGGADTQYF
>.|TRBJ1-5|.|TRBV5-1
TGCGCCAGCAGCTTGGTCCCCCAGCAGGATGATCAGCCCCAGCATTTT
CASSLVPQQDDQPQHF
>.|TRBJ1-5|TRBD1|TRBV19
TGTGCCACCGTTGGACAGGAACATCAGCCCCAGCATTTT
CATVGQEHQPQHF
>.|TRBJ2-3|.|TRBV5-1
TGCGCCAGCAGCCTTGGATATGGGAGCGGCGATACGCAGTATTTT
CASSLGYGSGDTQYF
>few|TRBJ2-7|.|TRBV5-1
TGCGCCAGCGCCCGGGGTAGCGGAGACTCCTACGAGCAGTACTTC
CASARGSGDSYEQYF
>.|TRBJ1-2|TRBD1|TRBV6-5
TGTGCCAGCAGTTACGGGACAGGACCTAACTATGGCTACACCTTC
CASSYGTGPNYGYTF
>few|TRBJ2-1|TRBD1|TRBV7-3
TGTGCCAGCAGCCCCCGGACAGGGACCTACAATGAGCAGTTCTTC
CASSPRTGTYNEQFF
>.|TRBJ1-1|.|TRBV14
TGTGCCAGCAGCCTCGACAGGATGAACACTGAAGCTTTCTTT
CASSLDRMNTEAFF